This T cell receptor beta chain was documented in a study of shared clonotypes between healthy human individuals. To make CD8 memory, CD45RO+ cells were put together with CCR7-negative CD45RA+ TemRA cells. Study outcomes and limitations: Lower generation probabilities were found for non-shared clonotypes than for those shared by all four donors.

V shed 5 bases and J shed 7 bases, with 15 bases lying between them. The CDR3 has 14 amino acids. CDR1 is SNHLY, CDR2 FYNNEI, per germline. Each PCR replicate from the sorted subsets contained around 200 ng DNA, which is 30,000 or so T cell genomes. Profiled with immunoSEQ multiplex PCR; TCRdb holds only in-frame clones, not every one. The repertoire includes some 120,000 clones, 55% to 70% of them detected once, and roughly a quarter sits in the top ten. With regard to this clone: Its antigen is not identified.

The V call is TRBV2, the J call TRBJ2-1; D may be TRBD2 (6 bases). This TCR derives from a young woman in good health. The sequencing input was memory CD8+ T cells sorted from blood. Subset indicated: CD45RO+ cells pooled with CCR7-negative TemRA cells. This CDR3 is CASSPETSGNEQFF. For the CDR3, the DNA is TGTGCCAGCAGTCCAGAGACTAGTGGGAATGAGCAGTTCTTC.